This T cell receptor (beta chain) was sequenced during a study of T cell changes during pregnancy in multiple sclerosis (dated by TCRdb to the late 2010s). With respect to the entire study: In women with multiple sclerosis, the researchers looked at how the T cell repertoire shifted as pregnancy progressed.

The CDR3 spans 17 residues, from the cysteine through the phenylalanine. The DNA shown is the 51-base CDR3, in frame from base 1. The CDR1 and CDR2 encoded by the germline V gene are SGHTA and FQGTGA. V is pruned by 3 bases and J by 1 base, leaving 9 bases of the junction without a gene match. The library was produced with the immunoSEQ multiplex PCR assay. The clones in this table, taken by TCRdb from immuneACCESS, are in-frame only. Not every clone is retained; where verified, under half of the shortfall comes from an unresolved V gene, and the cause of the rest is unknown. This sample gives 30,000 to 45,000 clones in total; around 90% of them show up just once. Roughly 1.2% of the sample belongs to the ten largest clones. Details on this clone: Its antigen is unknown. No much larger clone exists at a distance of one base, and base qualities are not known.

Recombination linked TRBV7-3 to TRBJ2-1, and TRBD2 aligns with 7 junction nucleotides. The sample in question was CD4+ T cells from peripheral blood mononuclear cells, obtained before pregnancy. The sequence was obtained from a female donor with multiple sclerosis, enrolled in a pregnancy study. The sequenced DNA is TGTGCCAGCAGCTTGTTTGGCGGGAGTAGGTCCTACAATGAGCAGTTCTTC. Its protein is CASSLFGGSRSYNEQFF.